This T cell receptor (beta chain) was identified in a study of shared clonotypes between healthy human individuals. The study's findings and limits: Few donors limited the genetic and exposure-history diversity represented.

CDR1 is SNHLY, CDR2 FYNNEI, per germline. With 11 bases removed from V and 6 bases from J, the gap between germline ends came to 5 bases. The CDR3 is 9 amino acids. In the sorted-subset replicate PCRs, around 0.2 ug DNA, roughly 29,000 T cell genomes, was used. TCRdb keeps only in-frame clones here, not all; method: immunoSEQ multiplex PCR. The data contain under 1 million clones, about 92% of them singletons. This clone showed up just once. What it recognizes is unknown. Naive CD8 cells lacked CD45RO and underwent positive selection for CCR7, leaving out terminally differentiated effector memory CD45RA+ cells. The donor cohort consisted entirely of Caucasian adults residing in Nashville, Tennessee.

The sequence was obtained from a man aged 25-45 years in good health. The chain carries TRBV2 and TRBJ2-1; D call uncertain. Sequencing was performed on naive CD8+ T cells sorted from blood. CDR3: CAGFNEQFF. CDR3 DNA: TGTGCCGGATTCAATGAGCAGTTCTTC.